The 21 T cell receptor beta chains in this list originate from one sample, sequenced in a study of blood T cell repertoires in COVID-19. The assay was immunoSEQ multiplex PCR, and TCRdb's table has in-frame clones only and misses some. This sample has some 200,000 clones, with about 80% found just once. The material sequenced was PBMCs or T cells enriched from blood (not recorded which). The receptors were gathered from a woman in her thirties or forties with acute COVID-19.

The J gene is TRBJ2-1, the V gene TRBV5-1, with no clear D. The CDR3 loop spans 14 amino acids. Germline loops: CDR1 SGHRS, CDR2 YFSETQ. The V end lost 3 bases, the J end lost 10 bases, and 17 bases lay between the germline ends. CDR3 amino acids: CASSSYLSSREQFF. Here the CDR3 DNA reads TGCGCCAGCAGCTCCTACCTTAGCTCCCGAGAGCAGTTCTTC.

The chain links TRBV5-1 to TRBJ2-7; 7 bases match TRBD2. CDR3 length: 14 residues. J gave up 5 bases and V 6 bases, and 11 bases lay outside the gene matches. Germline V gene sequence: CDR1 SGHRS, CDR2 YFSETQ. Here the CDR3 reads CASTLRGRENEQYF. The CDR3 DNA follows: TGCGCCAGCACCCTCCGGGGGAGGGAGAACGAGCAGTACTTC.

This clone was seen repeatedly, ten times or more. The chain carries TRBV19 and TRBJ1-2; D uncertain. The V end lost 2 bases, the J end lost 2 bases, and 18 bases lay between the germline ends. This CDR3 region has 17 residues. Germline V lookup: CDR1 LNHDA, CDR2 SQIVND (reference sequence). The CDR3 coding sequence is TGTGCCAGTAGTATATCTATGAGAGGAGGTATCAACTATGGCTACACCTTC. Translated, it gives CASSISMRGGINYGYTF.

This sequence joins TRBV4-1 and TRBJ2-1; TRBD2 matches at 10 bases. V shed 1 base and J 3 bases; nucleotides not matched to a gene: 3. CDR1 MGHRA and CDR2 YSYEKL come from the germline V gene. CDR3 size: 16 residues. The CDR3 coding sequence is TGCGCCAGCAGCCAAGGGACTAGCGGAAGCTACAATGAGCAGTTCTTC. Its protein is CASSQGTSGSYNEQFF.

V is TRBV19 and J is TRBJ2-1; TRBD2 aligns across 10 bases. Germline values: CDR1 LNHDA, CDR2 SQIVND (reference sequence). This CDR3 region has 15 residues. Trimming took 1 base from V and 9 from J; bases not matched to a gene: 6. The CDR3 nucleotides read TGTGCCAGTAGTATAGCTGGAGCGGGGGGGATTGAGCAGTTCTTC. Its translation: CASSIAGAGGIEQFF.

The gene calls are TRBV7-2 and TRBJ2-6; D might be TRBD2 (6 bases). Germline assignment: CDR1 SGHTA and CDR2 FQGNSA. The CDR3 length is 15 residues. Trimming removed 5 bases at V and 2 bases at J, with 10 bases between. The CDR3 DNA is TGTGCCAGCAGCCCCTGGGGGGCTGGGGCCAACGTCCTGACTTTC. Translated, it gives CASSPWGAGANVLTF. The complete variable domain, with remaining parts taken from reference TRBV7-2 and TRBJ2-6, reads GAGVSQSPSNKVTEKGKDVELRCDPISGHTALYWYRQSLGQGLEFLIYFQGNSAPDKSGLPSDRFSAERTGGSVSTLTIQRTQQEDSAVYLCASSPWGAGANVLTFGAGSRLTVL.

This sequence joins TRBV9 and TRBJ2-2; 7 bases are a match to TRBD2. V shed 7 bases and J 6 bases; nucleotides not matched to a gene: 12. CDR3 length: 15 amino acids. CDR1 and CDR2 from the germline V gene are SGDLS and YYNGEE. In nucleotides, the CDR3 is TGTGCCAGCTCTTCTGGGAGGGGTTCAGCCGGGGAGCTGTTTTTT. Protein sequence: CASSSGRGSAGELFF.

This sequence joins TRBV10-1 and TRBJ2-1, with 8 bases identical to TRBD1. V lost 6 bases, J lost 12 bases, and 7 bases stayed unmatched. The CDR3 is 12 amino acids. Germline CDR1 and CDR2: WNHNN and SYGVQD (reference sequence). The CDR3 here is CASSETGTGQFF. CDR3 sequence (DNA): TGCGCCAGCAGCGAAACCGGGACAGGGCAGTTCTTC.

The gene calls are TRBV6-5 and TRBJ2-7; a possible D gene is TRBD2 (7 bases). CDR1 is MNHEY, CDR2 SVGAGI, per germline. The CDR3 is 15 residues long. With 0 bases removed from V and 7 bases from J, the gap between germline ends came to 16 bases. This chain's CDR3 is CASSYSKGGGREQYF. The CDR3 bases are TGTGCCAGCAGTTACTCGAAAGGGGGAGGGAGGGAGCAGTACTTC.

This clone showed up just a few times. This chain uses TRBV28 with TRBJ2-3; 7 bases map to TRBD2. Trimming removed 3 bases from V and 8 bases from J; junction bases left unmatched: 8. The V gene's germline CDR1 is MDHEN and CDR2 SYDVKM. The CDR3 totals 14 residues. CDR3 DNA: TGTGCCAGCAGTTTTAATAGCGGGTCTGGTACGCAGTATTTT. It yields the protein CASSFNSGSGTQYF.

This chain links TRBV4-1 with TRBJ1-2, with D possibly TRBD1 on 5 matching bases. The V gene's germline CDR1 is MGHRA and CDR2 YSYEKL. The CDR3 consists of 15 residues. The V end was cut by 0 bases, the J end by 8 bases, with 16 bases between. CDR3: CASSQDISGRWGYTF. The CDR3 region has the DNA TGCGCCAGCAGCCAAGATATTTCAGGGCGGTGGGGCTACACCTTC.

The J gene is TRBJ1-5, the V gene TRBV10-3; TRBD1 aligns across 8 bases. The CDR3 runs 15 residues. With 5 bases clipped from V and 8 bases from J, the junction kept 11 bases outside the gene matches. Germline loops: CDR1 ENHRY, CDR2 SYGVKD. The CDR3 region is CAISMGQAFGEPQHF. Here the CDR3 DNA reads TGTGCCATCAGTATGGGACAGGCGTTTGGGGAGCCCCAGCATTTT.

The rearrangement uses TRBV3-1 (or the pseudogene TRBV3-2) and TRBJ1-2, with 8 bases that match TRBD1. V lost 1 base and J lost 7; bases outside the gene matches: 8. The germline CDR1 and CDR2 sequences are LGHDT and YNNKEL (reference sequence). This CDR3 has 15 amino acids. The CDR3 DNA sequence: TGTGCCAGCAGCCAAGTTATCCCCGGGACAGGTGGCTACACCTTC. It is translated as CASSQVIPGTGGYTF.

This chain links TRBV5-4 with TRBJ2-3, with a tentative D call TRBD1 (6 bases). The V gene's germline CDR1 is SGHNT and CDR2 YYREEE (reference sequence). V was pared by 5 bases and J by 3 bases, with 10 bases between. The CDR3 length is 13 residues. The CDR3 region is CASRSTGTDTQYF. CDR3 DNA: TGTGCCAGCAGGTCTACAGGGACAGATACGCAGTATTTT.

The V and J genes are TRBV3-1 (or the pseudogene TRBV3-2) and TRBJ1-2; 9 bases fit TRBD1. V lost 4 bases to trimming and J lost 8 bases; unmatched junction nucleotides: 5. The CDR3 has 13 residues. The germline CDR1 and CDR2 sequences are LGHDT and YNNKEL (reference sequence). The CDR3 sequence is CASSLRTGVGYTF. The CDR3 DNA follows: TGTGCCAGCAGCCTTCGGACAGGGGTGGGCTACACCTTC.

The CDR3 sequence is CAWGYQVNTEAFF. The CDR3, as DNA: TGTGCCTGGGGATATCAGGTGAACACTGAAGCTTTCTTT. The chain couples TRBV30 to TRBJ1-1; D ambiguous. Trimming removed 5 bases at V and 0 bases at J, with 10 bases between. Germline V CDR1 and CDR2: GTSNPN, SVGIG (reference sequence). The CDR3 runs 13 residues.

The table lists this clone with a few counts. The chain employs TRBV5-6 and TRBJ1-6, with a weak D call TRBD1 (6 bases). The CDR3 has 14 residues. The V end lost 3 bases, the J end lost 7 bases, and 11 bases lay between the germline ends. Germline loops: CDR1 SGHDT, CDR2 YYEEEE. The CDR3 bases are TGTGCCAGCAGCTCAGGGGTGTGGAATTCACCCCTCCACTTT. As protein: CASSSGVWNSPLHF.

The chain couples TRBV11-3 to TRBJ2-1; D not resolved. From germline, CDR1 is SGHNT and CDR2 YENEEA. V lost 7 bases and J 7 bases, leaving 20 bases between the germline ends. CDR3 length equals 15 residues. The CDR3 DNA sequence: TGTGCCAGCACCCTAGATTCTGGGCAGTCTAATGAGCAGTTCTTC. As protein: CASTLDSGQSNEQFF.

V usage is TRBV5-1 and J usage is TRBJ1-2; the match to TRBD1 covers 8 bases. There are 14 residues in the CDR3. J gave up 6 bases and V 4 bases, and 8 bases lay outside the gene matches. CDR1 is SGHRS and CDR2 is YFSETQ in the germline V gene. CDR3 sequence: CASSGLTGEDGYTF. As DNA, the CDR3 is TGCGCCAGCAGCGGACTGACAGGGGAAGATGGCTACACCTTC.

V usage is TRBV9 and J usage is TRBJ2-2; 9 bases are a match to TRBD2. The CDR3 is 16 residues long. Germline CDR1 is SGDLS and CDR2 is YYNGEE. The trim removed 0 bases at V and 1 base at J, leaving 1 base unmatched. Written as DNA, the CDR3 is TGTGCCAGCAGCGTAGGACTAGCGGTGAACACCGGGGAGCTGTTTTTT. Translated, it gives CASSVGLAVNTGELFF.

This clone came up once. The CDR3 is CASRRLDSLYNEQFF. The CDR3 bases are TGTGCCAGCAGAAGACTCGACAGCCTATACAATGAGCAGTTCTTC. The chain couples TRBV6-5 to TRBJ2-1, with D possibly matching TRBD1 (5 bases). The CDR3 extends over 15 amino acids. In germline, CDR1 is MNHEY, CDR2 SVGAGI. Trimming removed 6 bases at V and 4 bases at J, with 16 bases between.